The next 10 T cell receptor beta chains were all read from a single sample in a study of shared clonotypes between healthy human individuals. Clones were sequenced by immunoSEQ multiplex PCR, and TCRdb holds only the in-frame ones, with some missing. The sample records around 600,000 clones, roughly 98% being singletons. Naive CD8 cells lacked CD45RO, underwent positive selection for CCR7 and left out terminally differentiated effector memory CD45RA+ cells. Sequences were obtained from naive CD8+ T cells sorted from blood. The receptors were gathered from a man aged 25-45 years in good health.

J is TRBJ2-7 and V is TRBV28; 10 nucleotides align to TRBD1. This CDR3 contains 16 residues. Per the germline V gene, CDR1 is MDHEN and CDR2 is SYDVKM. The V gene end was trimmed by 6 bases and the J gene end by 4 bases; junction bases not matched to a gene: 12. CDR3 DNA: TGTGCCAGCAGACCGCTCCCAGACAGGGGGCTGTACGAGCAGTACTTC. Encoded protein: CASRPLPDRGLYEQYF.

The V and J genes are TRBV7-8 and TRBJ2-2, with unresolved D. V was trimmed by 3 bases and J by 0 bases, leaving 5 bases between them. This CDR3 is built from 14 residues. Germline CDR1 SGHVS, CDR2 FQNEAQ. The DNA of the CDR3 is TGTGCCAGCAGCTTTGTTCCGAACACCGGGGAGCTGTTTTTT. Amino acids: CASSFVPNTGELFF. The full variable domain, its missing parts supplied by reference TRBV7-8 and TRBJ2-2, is GAGVSQSPRYKVAKRGQDVALRCDPISGHVSLFWYQQALGQGPEFLTYFQNEAQLDKSGLPSDRFFAERPEGSVSTLKIQRTQQEDSAVYLCASSFVPNTGELFFGEGSRLTVL.

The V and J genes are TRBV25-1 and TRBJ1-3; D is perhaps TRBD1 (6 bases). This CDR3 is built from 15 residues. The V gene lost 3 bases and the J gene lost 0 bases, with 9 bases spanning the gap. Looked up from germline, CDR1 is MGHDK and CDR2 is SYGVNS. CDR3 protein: CASSEGAGSGNTIYF. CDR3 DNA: TGTGCCAGCAGTGAGGGGGCAGGCTCTGGAAACACCATATATTTT.

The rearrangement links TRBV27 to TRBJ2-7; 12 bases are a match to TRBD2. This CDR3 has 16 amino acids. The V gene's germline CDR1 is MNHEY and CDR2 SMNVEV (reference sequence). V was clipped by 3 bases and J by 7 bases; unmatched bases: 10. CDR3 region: CASSFLGTSGPQEQYF. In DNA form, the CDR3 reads TGTGCCAGCAGTTTTCTCGGGACTAGCGGGCCACAGGAGCAGTACTTC.

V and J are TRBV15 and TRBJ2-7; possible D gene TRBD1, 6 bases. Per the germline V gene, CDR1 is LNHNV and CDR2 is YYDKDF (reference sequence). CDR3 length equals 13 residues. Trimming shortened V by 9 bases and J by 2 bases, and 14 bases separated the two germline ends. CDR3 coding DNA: TGTGCCACAAGTGGGGACACCACCTACGAGCAGTACTTC. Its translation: CATSGDTTYEQYF.

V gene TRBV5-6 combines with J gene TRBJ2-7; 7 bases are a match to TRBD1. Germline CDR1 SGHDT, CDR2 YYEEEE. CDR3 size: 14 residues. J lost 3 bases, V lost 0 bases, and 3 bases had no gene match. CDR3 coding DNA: TGTGCCAGCAGCTTGGGGGACAGCATCTACGAGCAGTACTTC. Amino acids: CASSLGDSIYEQYF.

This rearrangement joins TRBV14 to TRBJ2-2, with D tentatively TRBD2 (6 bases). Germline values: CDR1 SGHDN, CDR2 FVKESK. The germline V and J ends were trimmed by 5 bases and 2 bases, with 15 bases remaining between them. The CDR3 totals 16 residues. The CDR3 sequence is CASSNRGGINTGELFF. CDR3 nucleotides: TGTGCCAGCAGCAATCGTGGCGGGATTAACACCGGGGAGCTGTTTTTT.

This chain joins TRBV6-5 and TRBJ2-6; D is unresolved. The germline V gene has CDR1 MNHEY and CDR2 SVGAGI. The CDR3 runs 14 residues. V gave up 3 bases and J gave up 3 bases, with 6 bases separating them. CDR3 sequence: CASSYLGGANVLTF. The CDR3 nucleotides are TGTGCCAGCAGTTATTTGGGTGGGGCCAACGTCCTGACTTTC.

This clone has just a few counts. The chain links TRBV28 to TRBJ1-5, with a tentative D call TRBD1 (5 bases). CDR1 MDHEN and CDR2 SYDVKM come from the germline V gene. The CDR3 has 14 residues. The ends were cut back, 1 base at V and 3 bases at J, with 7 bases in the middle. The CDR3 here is CASSLLGVNQPQHF. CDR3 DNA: TGTGCCAGCAGTTTATTGGGGGTCAATCAGCCCCAGCATTTT.

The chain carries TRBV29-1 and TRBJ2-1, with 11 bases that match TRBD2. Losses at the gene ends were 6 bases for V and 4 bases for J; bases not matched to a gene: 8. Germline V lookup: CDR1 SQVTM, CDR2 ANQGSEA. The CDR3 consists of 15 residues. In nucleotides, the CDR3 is TGCAGCGTCCCACCGGGACTAGCGGTTTACAATGAGCAGTTCTTC. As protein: CSVPPGLAVYNEQFF.